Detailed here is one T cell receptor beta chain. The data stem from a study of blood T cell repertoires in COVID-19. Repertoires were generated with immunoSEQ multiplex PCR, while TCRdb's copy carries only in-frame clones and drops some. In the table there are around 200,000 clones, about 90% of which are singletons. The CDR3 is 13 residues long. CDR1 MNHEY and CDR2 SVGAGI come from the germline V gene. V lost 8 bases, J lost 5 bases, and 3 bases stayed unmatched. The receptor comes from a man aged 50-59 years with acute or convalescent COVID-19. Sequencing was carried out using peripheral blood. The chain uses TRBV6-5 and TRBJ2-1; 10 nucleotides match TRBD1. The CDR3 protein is CASGQGDHNEQFF. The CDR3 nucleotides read TGTGCCAGCGGACAGGGGGACCACAATGAGCAGTTCTTC.